This is a list of T cell receptor beta chains from one sample in a study of T cells in Graves' hyperthyroidism and ophthalmopathy. One entry per CDR3 protein results from TCRdb running MiXCR on the multiplex PCR reads. In the table there are hundreds of thousands of distinct CDR3 sequences, just under 20% of which are singletons. What was sequenced was blood. Receptors originate from a man aged 35 to 55 with Graves' ophthalmopathy. CDR3s include the opening cysteine and the closing phenylalanine or tryptophan. The order of the fields is clone size, D gene, J gene, V gene, CDR3 DNA, CDR3 protein. The D gene is left open where the match is weak. Expanded clones get a size class; other rows say once, few or many, or leave the size out.

clone_size: many; d_call: .; j_call: TRBJ1-1; v_call: TRBV9; cdr3_nt: TGTGCCAGCAGCGCCCTCCTGGGTGGGAACACTGAAGCTTTCTTT; cdr3_aa: CASSALLGGNTEAFF
clone_size: many; d_call: TRBD2; j_call: TRBJ2-7; v_call: TRBV28; cdr3_nt: TGTGCCAGCAGTTTCCCTTCTAGCGGGAGGTCCTCCTACGAGCAGTACTTC; cdr3_aa: CASSFPSSGRSSYEQYF
clone_size: few; d_call: TRBD1; j_call: TRBJ2-2; v_call: TRBV12-3/TRBV12-4; cdr3_nt: TGTGCCAGCAGTTCCAACAGGGGCTCGAACACCGGGGAGCTGTTTTTT; cdr3_aa: CASSSNRGSNTGELFF
clone_size: .; d_call: TRBD1; j_call: TRBJ1-1; v_call: TRBV29-1; cdr3_nt: TGCAGCGTTTGGACAGGGGAGTACACTGAAGCTTTCTTT; cdr3_aa: CSVWTGEYTEAFF
clone_size: .; d_call: TRBD2; j_call: TRBJ2-7; v_call: TRBV6-1; cdr3_nt: TGTGCCAGCGGTAGGGGACTAGCGGGGGGTGTCTACGAGCAGTACTTC; cdr3_aa: CASGRGLAGGVYEQYF
clone_size: few; d_call: TRBD2; j_call: TRBJ2-7; v_call: TRBV5-1; cdr3_nt: TGCGCCAGCAGCCCGGGGGGAGGATCCTCCTACGAGCAGTACTTC; cdr3_aa: CASSPGGGSSYEQYF
clone_size: many; d_call: TRBD2; j_call: TRBJ2-7; v_call: TRBV28; cdr3_nt: TGTGCCAGCAGTTTTGTTCGCGGACTAGGCTCCTACGAGCAGTACTTC; cdr3_aa: CASSFVRGLGSYEQYF
clone_size: many; d_call: .; j_call: TRBJ2-2; v_call: TRBV13; cdr3_nt: TGTGCCAGCAGCCGACAGTACACCGGGGAGCTGTTTTTT; cdr3_aa: CASSRQYTGELFF
clone_size: few; d_call: .; j_call: TRBJ1-6; v_call: TRBV25-1; cdr3_nt: TGTGCCAGCAAGAGCTCCTATAATTCACCCCTCCACTTT; cdr3_aa: CASKSSYNSPLHF
clone_size: many; d_call: TRBD1; j_call: TRBJ1-1; v_call: TRBV7-3; cdr3_nt: TGTGCCAGCAGCTCCGACAGGGACACTGAAGCTTTCTTT; cdr3_aa: CASSSDRDTEAFF
clone_size: .; d_call: .; j_call: TRBJ1-3; v_call: TRBV20-1; cdr3_nt: TGCAGTGCTAGAGATCCGGGACTCTCTGGAAACACCATATATTTT; cdr3_aa: CSARDPGLSGNTIYF
clone_size: few; d_call: TRBD1; j_call: TRBJ1-2; v_call: TRBV12-3/TRBV12-4; cdr3_nt: TGTGCCAGCAGGTCGCTGAACAGGGGGCATGGCTACACCTTC; cdr3_aa: CASRSLNRGHGYTF
clone_size: many; d_call: .; j_call: TRBJ2-7; v_call: TRBV28; cdr3_nt: TGTGCCAGCCGGGGGCCTTACGAGCAGTACTTC; cdr3_aa: CASRGPYEQYF
clone_size: .; d_call: .; j_call: TRBJ1-5; v_call: TRBV2; cdr3_nt: TGTGCCAGCAGCTGGGGGTCCAGTAGCAATCAGCCCCAGCATTTT; cdr3_aa: CASSWGSSSNQPQHF
clone_size: few; d_call: TRBD1; j_call: TRBJ1-2; v_call: TRBV29-1; cdr3_nt: TGCAGCGTCTTCGGGGACAGGGGCTATGGCTACACCTTC; cdr3_aa: CSVFGDRGYGYTF
clone_size: few; d_call: .; j_call: TRBJ2-7; v_call: TRBV5-1; cdr3_nt: TGCGCCAGCAGCTTGGCGGGGAGGCAGGGGTGGTTGAACGAGCAGTACTTC; cdr3_aa: CASSLAGRQGWLNEQYF
clone_size: few; d_call: TRBD2; j_call: TRBJ2-7; v_call: TRBV7-2; cdr3_nt: TGTGCCAGCAGCTTGAGCACCAGGACTAGCGAGCTCCTGTACGAGCAGTACTTC; cdr3_aa: CASSLSTRTSELLYEQYF
clone_size: many; d_call: .; j_call: TRBJ2-7; v_call: TRBV5-1; cdr3_nt: TGCGCCAGCAGCTTGGCCCCGGACAACGCCGAGACTCTGTCCTACGAGCAGTACTTC; cdr3_aa: CASSLAPDNAETLSYEQYF
clone_size: .; d_call: TRBD2; j_call: TRBJ2-3; v_call: TRBV6-1; cdr3_nt: TGTGCCAGCAGTCCTACCTCTTGGGGGGGGACTCATAGCACAGATACGCAGTATTTT; cdr3_aa: CASSPTSWGGTHSTDTQYF
clone_size: .; d_call: TRBD1; j_call: TRBJ1-2; v_call: TRBV4-1; cdr3_nt: TGCGCCAGCAGCCCCATAGGACAGGGGGGCGTCTATGGCTACACCTTC; cdr3_aa: CASSPIGQGGVYGYTF
clone_size: .; d_call: TRBD2; j_call: TRBJ2-5; v_call: TRBV30; cdr3_nt: TGTGCCTGGAGGCGGAGCGGGAGGGCCGGGGAGACCCAGTACTTC; cdr3_aa: CAWRRSGRAGETQYF
clone_size: many; d_call: TRBD1; j_call: TRBJ2-1; v_call: TRBV12-3/TRBV12-4; cdr3_nt: TGTGCCAGCAGTCGACAGGGGGCGAGATACAATGAGCAGTTCTTC; cdr3_aa: CASSRQGARYNEQFF
clone_size: few; d_call: .; j_call: TRBJ2-1; v_call: TRBV7-3; cdr3_nt: TGTGCCAGCAGCCTAAAGGGGGGGACTACTTACAATGAGCAGTTCTTC; cdr3_aa: CASSLKGGTTYNEQFF